A selection of T cell receptor beta chains follows, all from one sample in a study of T cells in Graves' hyperthyroidism and ophthalmopathy. A single record per CDR3 protein comes from TCRdb applying MiXCR to the multiplex PCR reads. The sample lists just under 750,000 distinct CDR3 sequences; 30% to 40% were seen once. The source material was blood. The source of these receptors is a woman aged 35 to 49 with Graves' hyperthyroidism. Both conserved end residues are part of each CDR3. D genes are given only for firm matches. Expanded clones are given a class, and other clones once, few, many or no size at all.

>many|TRBV29-1|TRBD2|TRBJ2-7
TGCAGCGTTGGCACGGGAGGGTCCTACGAGCAGTACTTC
CSVGTGGSYEQYF
>-|TRBV6-6|-|TRBJ1-2
TGTGCCAGCGTTCAGGGATTCTCTAACTATGGCTACACCTTC
CASVQGFSNYGYTF
>-|TRBV29-1|-|TRBJ1-1
TGCAGCGTTGGGGGAGGGTTCACTGAAGCTTTCTTT
CSVGGGFTEAFF
>many|TRBV7-8|TRBD1|TRBJ1-2
TGTGCCAGCAGCCTTGGTGAGGCAGGGGGCTATGGCTACACCTTC
CASSLGEAGGYGYTF
>-|TRBV5-1|-|TRBJ2-2
TGCGCCAGCAGCTCCTGGACACGGTCGAGCTCTACGGTGGAGCTGTTTTTT
CASSSWTRSSSTVELFF
>many|TRBV11-2|-|TRBJ2-7
TGTGCCAGCAGCTTAGGAGGGGGTCAAGACGAGCAGTACTTC
CASSLGGGQDEQYF
>-|TRBV7-3|TRBD1|TRBJ1-1
TGTGCCAGCAGCTTAGCGGGGACAGATGAAGCTCTCTTT
CASSLAGTDEALF
>few|TRBV5-8|-|TRBJ1-2
TGTGCCAGCAGCTTGTCCTTGGCAGGAGTTAACTATGGCTACACCTTC
CASSLSLAGVNYGYTF
>-|TRBV12-3/TRBV12-4|-|TRBJ1-2
TGTGCCAGCAATTACAGGGAAGAGCGGAACGGCTACACCTTC
CASNYREERNGYTF
>-|TRBV7-2|TRBD2|TRBJ2-5
TGTGCCAGCAGCTTGGGACCGGGAGGGGACCAAGAGACCCAGTACTTC
CASSLGPGGDQETQYF
>-|TRBV24-1|-|TRBJ2-7
TGTGCCAGCAACCGGGTAGGTTCGGCCTACGAGCAGTACTTC
CASNRVGSAYEQYF
>many|TRBV29-1|-|TRBJ2-2
TGCAGCGGATCCACCAGGGCCGCCACCGGGGAGCTGTTTTTT
CSGSTRAATGELFF
>-|TRBV2|-|TRBJ2-7
TGTGCCAGCGAGGGCCGTTACGAGCAGTACTTC
CASEGRYEQYF